This T cell receptor beta chain was captured in a study of blood T cell repertoires in COVID-19. Study context: Sites across the United States, Italy and Spain contributed samples from acute and convalescent COVID-19. T cells, B-cell-depleted T cells, or PBMCs supplied cDNA or gDNA.

Per the original methods: Estimates of nucleated cell counts were drawn from the amplification of reference gene primers. Sequencing was performed with immunoSEQ multiplex PCR; in TCRdb, only in-frame clones are kept and a portion is missing. D and trimming were read from the DNA, whereas the V and J calls and clone size are those reported in that table. The sample contains tens of thousands of clones, 80% to 90% of which appear only once. The CDR3 is 16 residues long. Germline V gene lookup returns CDR1 ENHRY and CDR2 SYGVKD. V lost 4 bases and J lost 1; bases outside the gene matches: 7. The source of this sequence is a woman aged 55-75 years with acute or convalescent COVID-19. Sequencing was performed on peripheral blood. The V call is TRBV10-3, the J call TRBJ2-1; 7 bases agree with TRBD2. The CDR3 sequence: CAISGGGTGSYNEQFF. The CDR3 DNA sequence: TGTGCCATCAGTGGCGGGGGAACCGGGTCCTACAATGAGCAGTTCTTC.